This entry is about one T cell receptor beta chain. A far larger clone is one nucleotide away, so this likely arose from a read error. In this CDR3 the conserved last residue, phenylalanine or tryptophan, is missing, so a read error is likely. Looked up from germline, CDR1 is MRHNA and CDR2 is SNTAGT. This CDR3 has 10 amino acids. The germline V and J ends were trimmed by 8 bases and 9 bases, with 8 bases remaining between them. The study amplified the TCR beta CDR3 region from genomic DNA. This amplification was carried out by two rounds of multiplex PCR. Individual primers that were specific to each TRBV and TRBJ gene served in first-round PCR. One entry per CDR3 protein, called by TCRdb with MiXCR from the multiplex PCR reads. This table has around 20,000 distinct CDR3 sequences, 50% to 60% appearing once. This record comes from a study of prognosis after radiotherapy for stage I lung cancer.

The sequencing here drew on PBMCs, taken before or after stereotactic body radiation therapy (not recorded which). This sequence joins TRBV6-4 and TRBJ2-1, with D unresolved. The TCR originated in a donor aged 50 or older with non-small cell lung cancer. Written as DNA, the CDR3 is TGTGCCAGCTCTCGTGTTGAGCAGTTCTTA. Residues: CASSRVEQFL.